The 5 T cell receptor beta chains below come from one sample, sequenced in a study of Graves' ophthalmopathy and Graves' hyperthyroidism. Amplification from RNA transcripts yielded the TCR beta CDR3 regions. RT-PCR in the first round used HTBI primers; a second-round multiplex PCR followed. Via MiXCR, TCRdb re-called the multiplex PCR reads, giving one row per CDR3 protein. This sample has about 370,000 distinct CDR3 sequences, with about 15% found just once. The sample was peripheral blood. Source of these receptors: an adult woman with stable Graves' hyperthyroidism.

This clonotype was detected ten times or more. The genes are TRBV25-1 and TRBJ1-1; D unresolved. Germline V gene lookup returns CDR1 MGHDK and CDR2 SYGVNS. V was trimmed by 3 bases and J by 7 bases, leaving 9 bases between them. The CDR3 sequence is 12 residues long. CDR3 sequence reads: CASSESRHEAFF. The CDR3 DNA reads TGTGCCAGCAGTGAGAGTAGACATGAAGCTTTCTTT.

About this clonotype: A much larger clone sits a single nucleotide away, making a read error possible. The V call is TRBV5-1, the J call TRBJ2-5, with 7 bases fitting TRBD1. Germline assignment: CDR1 SGHRS and CDR2 YFSETQ. After removal of 6 bases from V and 5 bases from J, the junction contained 16 bases not matched to a gene. The CDR3 runs 16 residues. The CDR3 bases are TGCGCCAGCATCCCGGGTGAGGGGGCCGGATTCGAGACCCAGTACTTC. Its translation: CASIPGEGAGFETQYF.

This clonotype was seen repeatedly, ten times or more. The chain carries TRBV6-2 or TRBV6-3 and TRBJ2-3, with 9 positions matching TRBD2. Trimming removed 1 base from V and 2 bases from J; junction bases left unmatched: 4. This CDR3 is built from 16 residues. CDR1 is MNHEY, CDR2 SVGEGT, per germline. The CDR3 protein is CASSYFAGGLTDTQYF. CDR3 DNA: TGTGCCAGCAGTTACTTCGCGGGAGGGCTCACAGATACGCAGTATTTT.

Regarding this clonotype: Possible read error: a much larger clone is one base away. The genes are TRBV12-3 or TRBV12-4 and TRBJ2-7, with 7 bases lining up with TRBD1. The CDR3 runs to 14 residues. DNA for the CDR3: TGTGCCAGCAGTATGACGGACAGGAACTACGATCAGTACTTC. Amino acid sequence: CASSMTDRNYDQYF.

This clonotype was seen many times. The CDR3 reads CSAKGGQSSYEQYF. In DNA form, the CDR3 reads TGCAGTGCTAAGGGGGGACAGAGCTCCTACGAGCAGTACTTC. The chain couples TRBV20-1 to TRBJ2-7; D is perhaps TRBD1 (7 bases). CDR1 is DFQATT, CDR2 SNEGSKA, per germline (reference sequence). Trimming stripped 4 bases from V and 0 bases from J, with 13 bases between. This CDR3 has 14 residues.